This T cell receptor (beta chain) is drawn from a study of shared clonotypes between healthy human individuals. About the research overall: Per donor, three plates held CD4 naive cells, three held CD4 memory, two held CD8 naive and one held CD8 memory. General study results and limits: The study found lower generation probabilities in non-shared clonotypes than in those shared by all four donors.

The deep-level immunoSEQ assay was used. Assay used: immunoSEQ multiplex PCR; TCRdb lists only in-frame clones, some missing. The sample holds about 2.2 million clones, over 85% seen once. In the case of this clone: As yet, its antigen is unknown.

CD45RO-negative CD8 cells positively selected for CCR7 made up the naive population, which excluded terminally differentiated effector memory CD45RA+ cells. Caucasian adults residing in Nashville, Tennessee made up all the donors. Germline V gene sequence: CDR1 SGHAT, CDR2 FQNNGV. J gave up 4 bases and V 10 bases, and 10 bases lay outside the gene matches. The CDR3 is 14 residues long. The clonotype was recovered from a man between 18 and 29 years old in good health. Some clones in this sample may be carry-over from other donors' samples. Sequenced input: naive CD8+ T cells from PBMCs. The rearrangement links TRBV11-2 to TRBJ2-5; 9 nucleotides agree with TRBD2. The CDR3: CAIASGTGGETQYF. The CDR3 nucleotides read TGTGCCATAGCTAGCGGGACGGGTGGAGAGACCCAGTACTTC.